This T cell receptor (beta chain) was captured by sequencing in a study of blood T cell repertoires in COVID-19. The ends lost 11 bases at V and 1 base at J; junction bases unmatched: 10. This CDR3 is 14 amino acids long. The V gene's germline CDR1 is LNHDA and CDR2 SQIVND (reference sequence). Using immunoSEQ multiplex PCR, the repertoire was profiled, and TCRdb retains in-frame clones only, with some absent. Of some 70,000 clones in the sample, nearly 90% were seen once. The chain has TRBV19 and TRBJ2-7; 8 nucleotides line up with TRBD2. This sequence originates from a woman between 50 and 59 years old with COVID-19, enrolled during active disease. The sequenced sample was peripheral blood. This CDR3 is CASSNGRGSYEQYF. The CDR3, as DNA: TGTGCCTCAAGTAACGGGAGGGGGTCCTACGAGCAGTACTTC.